Sequencing of this T cell receptor beta chain was carried out in a study of CD8+ T cells in alopecia areata. Reverse transcribed after extraction, RNA yielded cDNA as the sequencing template. The assay was immunoSEQ multiplex PCR, and TCRdb's table has in-frame clones only and misses some. Observed in the sample are roughly 110,000 clones, none of them singletons. Germline trimming cut 1 base from V and 0 bases from J; bases unmatched to any gene: 4. Germline CDR1 reads NSQYPW; CDR2 reads LRSPGD (reference sequence). This CDR3 is built from 16 residues. A remark on this clone: The antigen remains unidentified. All gene names here are mouse names. The read finishes 4 residues shy of the CDR3 end, and the germline J gene is used to complete it.

Study-level points and caveats: For lesional scalp, especially alopecia totalis/universalis, clonality was higher than in normal scalp.

The receptor comes from a C3H/HeJ mouse with alopecia areata. The mice in this strain carry MHC haplotype H2-k. V gene TRBV1 combines with J gene TRBJ2-3, with 7 positions matching TRBD1. Sequencing was done on a sample of lesional skin. CDR3 DNA, as far as it was read: TGCACCTGCAGTGCAGGGACAGGCCCTAGTGCAGAA. The encoded protein is CTCSAGTGPSAE. The whole CDR3 is CTCSAGTGPSAETLYF.